The sequence of this T cell receptor beta chain was determined in a study of blood T cell repertoires in COVID-19 (dated by TCRdb to 2018 to 2021). For context, the study as a whole: Samples from collaborators originated in the United States, Italy and Spain and spanned both the acute and convalescent phases of COVID-19. The material from the prospective study consisted of cDNA or gDNA derived from T cells, B-cell-depleted T cells, or PBMCs. Deeply sampled blood TCRbeta repertoires from subjects exposed to, actively infected with, or recovered from COVID-19 were included in the dataset. The repertoires were made available in a free public database intended to serve as a resource for research on the immune response to SARS-CoV-2. The samples were drawn from the first 160 participants of the ongoing ImmuneRACE study and from about 1,200 subjects provided by 6 global collaborators. The sample metadata nearly always contained a de-identified subject ID, COVID-19 status, age in years and sex. Where available, HLA class I and class II types were taken from metadata supplied by the sample provider and were not determined by assay-based typing. Study-wide findings and limitations: How much clinical and demographic metadata was included differed by source and by participant, and the metadata was provided uncurated.

Details on this clone: This clone's antigen is unknown. No per-base quality is available; no much larger clone lies one base away.

Its CDR3 holds 15 amino acids, cysteine through phenylalanine. The entry retains the CDR3 DNA only, 45 bases that are in frame from base 1. V was cut back by 8 bases and J by 0 bases, leaving a gap of 15 bases between them. CDR1 and CDR2 were assigned from the germline V gene as MDHEN and SYDVKM. Each collaborating institution followed its own protocols to collect whole blood in K2EDTA tubes. For TCRbeta analysis, collaborators shipped samples in one of three forms: frozen whole blood, isolated PBMCs, or DNA extracted from either of those sample types. The immunoSEQ Assay, a bias-controlled multiplex PCR, was used to amplify TCRbeta CDR3 regions from genomic DNA. Turning to the authors' computational methods: The number of nucleated cells in each sample was estimated by amplification of reference gene primers within the assay. To quantify the absolute abundance of each unique TCRbeta CDR3 rearrangement, sequence reads were collapsed and filtered. For each sample, productive Simpson clonality was calculated as the square root of Simpson's diversity index across productive rearrangements. TCRdb took over this immuneACCESS table, retaining in-frame rearrangements with V and J assigned. Such tables are incomplete; in checked studies, under half of the missing clones stem from an unresolved V gene, and the remainder is unexplained. V and J calls and clone size are as listed in that table; D and trimming were resolved from the DNA. Across this sample there are some 150,000 clones, with about 86% seen only once. The ten largest account for roughly 3% of the sample.

The chain was built from TRBV28 and TRBJ2-3; 6 matching bases give a weak D call of TRBD2. The source of this sequence is a man between 65 and 79 years old with acute or convalescent COVID-19. The sequenced material came from peripheral blood. The CDR3 region reads CASLLEGLSTDTQYF. The nucleotide sequence reads TGTGCCAGCCTCCTGGAGGGGTTAAGCACAGATACGCAGTATTTT.